Following are 31 T cell receptor beta chains from one sample sequenced in a study of siplizumab effects on memory and regulatory T cells. Repertoires were generated with immunoSEQ multiplex PCR, while TCRdb's copy carries only in-frame clones and drops some. Among around 77,000 clones listed, less than 95% were seen once. The sequenced sample consisted of CD8+ T cells sorted from blood. These receptor sequences come from a human donor in good health.

The gene calls are TRBV29-1 and TRBJ1-5; D is unclear. There are 13 residues in the CDR3. The V gene lost 1 base and the J gene lost 4 bases, with 8 bases spanning the gap. CDR1 and CDR2 from the germline V gene are SQVTM and ANQGSEA. As DNA, the CDR3 is TGCAGCGTTGAAGCGGGGAGTAATCAGCCCCAGCATTTT. It codes for CSVEAGSNQPQHF.

V gene TRBV28 combines with J gene TRBJ2-7; D call uncertain. This CDR3 has 14 residues. The germline gives CDR1 MDHEN, CDR2 SYDVKM. V lost 6 bases and J lost 3, with 15 bases in between. CDR3 in amino acids: CASREASDFYEQYF. CDR3 nucleotide sequence: TGTGCCAGCAGAGAGGCCAGTGATTTCTACGAGCAGTACTTC.

This clone showed up just once. The V call is TRBV6-5, the J call TRBJ1-2, with D perhaps TRBD1 (6 bases). Trimming cost V 0 bases and J 8 bases, with 19 bases left between them. The V gene's germline CDR1 is MNHEY and CDR2 SVGAGI. CDR3 size: 16 residues. The CDR3 region has the DNA TGTGCCAGCAGTTACTCGCTCCGTTTACAGGGTCTAGGCTACACCTTC. It specifies CASSYSLRLQGLGYTF.

The chain couples TRBV27 to TRBJ1-2; TRBD1 matches 9 bases. Trimming took 5 bases from V and 5 from J; bases not matched to a gene: 9. Germline CDR1 reads MNHEY; CDR2 reads SMNVEV (reference sequence). This CDR3 is built from 15 residues. The CDR3 spells CASSPGTGFWYGYTF. In DNA, the CDR3 is TGTGCCAGCAGTCCGGGGACAGGGTTTTGGTATGGCTACACCTTC.

The chain uses TRBV5-4 and TRBJ2-1, with 8 bases matching TRBD2. CDR1 is SGHNT and CDR2 is YYREEE in the germline V gene (reference sequence). There are 16 residues in the CDR3. V trimming: 4 bases; J trimming: 3 bases; junction bases outside the gene matches: 9. CDR3 sequence: CASSHLGRGVYNEQFF. The CDR3 DNA sequence: TGTGCCAGCAGCCACCTAGGGCGGGGGGTCTACAATGAGCAGTTCTTC.

Only a few counts were recorded for this clone. The rearrangement links TRBV5-8 to TRBJ1-5, with a weak D call TRBD1 (5 bases). The CDR3 runs 14 residues. V gave up 3 bases and J gave up 1 base, with 8 bases separating them. The germline V gene has CDR1 SGHTS and CDR2 YDEGEE. Here the CDR3 reads CASSSRDSNQPQHF. As DNA, the CDR3 is TGTGCCAGCAGCTCCCGGGACAGCAATCAGCCCCAGCATTTT.

This chain joins TRBV7-9 and TRBJ2-5; TRBD2 might be the D (6 bases). The CDR3 extends over 16 amino acids. Germline lookup yields CDR1 SEHNR and CDR2 FQNEAQ (reference sequence). V dropped 3 bases and J dropped 3 bases, with 17 bases sitting between them. The CDR3 nucleotides are TGTGCCAGCAGCTTCGGTGGCGGGGTCGGGAAAGAGACCCAGTACTTC. Its translation: CASSFGGGVGKETQYF.

The chain links TRBV7-2 to TRBJ2-7; the D gene is possibly TRBD1 (6 bases). The CDR3 runs 15 residues. Deletions cut 5 bases from V and 0 bases from J, with 14 bases between. The germline CDR1 and CDR2 sequences are SGHTA and FQGNSA. CDR3 DNA sequence: TGTGCCAGCAGCCTGCTTCTGGGGGCCTCCTACGAGCAGTACTTC. It is translated as CASSLLLGASYEQYF.

The chain combines TRBV6-6 with TRBJ1-1, with TRBD1 matching 7 bases. CDR1 and CDR2 (germline): MNHNY, SVGAGI (reference sequence). The CDR3 is 13 amino acids. V trimming: 7 bases; J trimming: 10 bases; junction bases outside the gene matches: 12. The CDR3 bases are TGTGCCAGCACCCAAGACAGGGCGCTAGGAGCTTTCTTT. Protein product: CASTQDRALGAFF.

V usage is TRBV6-6 and J usage is TRBJ1-5, with TRBD1 identical over 9 bases. The V segment lost 6 bases and the J segment 4 bases; nucleotides outside the gene matches: 7. In germline, CDR1 is MNHNY, CDR2 SVGAGI (reference sequence). The CDR3 is 15 residues long. CDR3 residues: CASSRDRVMNQPQHF. CDR3 sequence (DNA): TGTGCCAGCAGCCGGGACAGGGTGATGAATCAGCCCCAGCATTTT.

DNA for the CDR3: TGTGCCAGCAGTTGGGACATCGACAATGAGCAGTTCTTC. It yields the protein CASSWDIDNEQFF. The chain uses TRBV6-5 and TRBJ2-1, with D perhaps matching TRBD1 (6 bases). V gave up 4 bases and J gave up 5 bases, with 9 bases separating them. The CDR3 extends over 13 amino acids. Germline CDR1 reads MNHEY; CDR2 reads SVGAGI.

This chain links TRBV7-8 with TRBJ2-2, with D perhaps given as TRBD1 or TRBD2 (5 bases each). Germline lookup yields CDR1 SGHVS and CDR2 FQNEAQ. V lost 0 bases and J lost 2, with 25 bases in between. CDR3 length equals 21 residues. The CDR3: CASSLALDGTVGLVNTGELFF. The CDR3 DNA reads TGTGCCAGCAGCTTAGCGCTGGATGGGACGGTGGGGTTAGTTAACACCGGGGAGCTGTTTTTT.

The chain uses TRBV5-5 and TRBJ2-2; D is undetermined. Trimming cost V 2 bases and J 7 bases, with 9 bases left between them. Germline loops: CDR1 SGHKS, CDR2 YYEKEE (reference sequence). CDR3 length equals 13 residues. The DNA for the CDR3 is TGTGCCAGCAGCTTCTCAATGGTCGGGGAGCTGTTTTTT. Its translation: CASSFSMVGELFF.

This chain uses TRBV4-1 with TRBJ1-5, with a tentative D call TRBD1 (5 bases). The CDR3 consists of 13 residues. Per the germline V gene, CDR1 is MGHRA and CDR2 is YSYEKL. The V end was cut by 6 bases, the J end by 6 bases, with 12 bases between. CDR3 amino acids: CASSWDGTQPQHF. As DNA, the CDR3 is TGCGCCAGCAGTTGGGACGGAACTCAGCCCCAGCATTTT.

The chain is built from TRBV7-9 and TRBJ2-3; no clear D gene. Trimming took off 1 base at V and 6 bases at J, with 5 bases between the two ends. Per germline, CDR1 SEHNR and CDR2 FQNEAQ (reference sequence). This CDR3 contains 12 residues. In nucleotides, the CDR3 is TGTGCCAGCAGCTTAGGAGAGGATACGCAGTATTTT. Its protein is CASSLGEDTQYF.

This chain links TRBV25-1 with TRBJ2-2; no firm D call. CDR3 length: 13 amino acids. The germline CDR1 and CDR2 sequences are MGHDK and SYGVNS. V was clipped by 3 bases and J by 5 bases, with 7 bases between them. The CDR3 region has the DNA TGTGCCAGCAGTGATTTAGGTACCGGGGAGCTGTTTTTT. It is translated as CASSDLGTGELFF.

This chain uses TRBV27 with TRBJ1-2; D perhaps matches TRBD1 (5 bases). The CDR3 has 14 amino acids. Germline V gene lookup returns CDR1 MNHEY and CDR2 SMNVEV (reference sequence). V was shortened by 3 bases and J by 4 bases, with 12 bases between the two germline ends. The CDR3 DNA follows: TGTGCCAGCAGTTTGCAGGGTGAGGGCTATGGCTACACCTTC. Translated: CASSLQGEGYGYTF.

The chain joins TRBV7-7 to TRBJ2-7; perhaps TRBD1 as D (6 bases). Germline lookup yields CDR1 SSHAT and CDR2 FNYEAQ (reference sequence). Trimming removed 1 base from V and 6 bases from J, with 10 bases in between. The CDR3 covers 13 residues. The CDR3 sequence is CASSLVQGSEQYF. The CDR3 region has the DNA TGTGCCAGCAGCTTAGTCCAGGGGAGCGAGCAGTACTTC.

The V call is TRBV7-3, the J call TRBJ2-5; 15 nucleotides agree with TRBD2. Germline CDR1 SGHTA, CDR2 FQGTGA. After removal of 5 bases from V and 5 bases from J, the junction contained 6 bases not matched to a gene. The CDR3 has 16 amino acids. The CDR3 DNA reads TGTGCCAGCAGCCCCGGACTAGCGGGAGGGATGGAGACCCAGTACTTC. Protein product: CASSPGLAGGMETQYF.

The chain employs TRBV25-1 and TRBJ1-4; D may be TRBD1 (6 bases). The V gene lost 6 bases and the J gene lost 6 bases, with 14 bases spanning the gap. The CDR3 is made up of 14 amino acids. The germline CDR1 and CDR2 sequences are MGHDK and SYGVNS. CDR3 sequence: CASRSGGADEKLFF. The CDR3 DNA is TGTGCCAGCAGAAGTGGGGGGGCTGATGAAAAACTGTTTTTT. Together with reference TRBV25-1 and TRBJ1-4, the CDR3 gives the full variable domain: EADIYQTPRYLVIGTGKKITLECSQTMGHDKMYWYQQDPGMELHLIHYSYGVNSTEKGDLSSESTVSRIRTEHFPLTLESARPSHTSQYLCASRSGGADEKLFFGSGTQLSVL.

This rearrangement joins TRBV19 to TRBJ2-5, with D maybe TRBD2 (5 bases). From germline, CDR1 is LNHDA and CDR2 SQIVND (reference sequence). The CDR3 runs to 13 residues. V dropped 2 bases and J dropped 3 bases, with 7 bases sitting between them. CDR3 residues: CASSILGKETQYF. Here the CDR3 DNA reads TGTGCCAGTAGTATACTCGGGAAAGAGACCCAGTACTTC.

V gene TRBV25-1 combines with J gene TRBJ2-7, with D tentatively TRBD1 (6 bases). CDR1 and CDR2 (germline): MGHDK, SYGVNS. Trimming took 4 bases from V and 3 from J, leaving 10 bases between them. This CDR3 is 13 amino acids long. The DNA of the CDR3 is TGTGCCAGCAGTGGGGGGCCGTACTACGAGCAGTACTTC. Its protein is CASSGGPYYEQYF.

The chain joins TRBV5-4 to TRBJ1-1; a weak D match, TRBD1 (6 bases). Germline CDR1 SGHNT, CDR2 YYREEE (reference sequence). The CDR3 spans 14 residues. V was trimmed by 4 bases and J by 3 bases, leaving 13 bases between them. CDR3 sequence reads: CASSRPDSYTEAFF. In DNA, the CDR3 is TGTGCCAGCAGCAGGCCGGACAGTTACACTGAAGCTTTCTTT.

With respect to this clone: One end of the junction does not line up with germline, which may come from a read error. V gene TRBV7-7 combines with J gene TRBJ2-1; 10 bases map to TRBD2. Germline assignment: CDR1 SSHAT and CDR2 FNYEAQ (reference sequence). The CDR3 totals 20 residues. The CDR3 sequence: CASSLGGLLAGALGDNEQFF. Written as DNA, the CDR3 is TGTGCTAGCAGCTTAGGAGGGTTGCTAGCGGGAGCCCTCGGCGACAATGAGCAGTTCTTC.

The chain couples TRBV11-2 to TRBJ2-1, with D tentatively TRBD2 (6 bases). The V gene lost 6 bases and the J gene lost 0 bases, with 15 bases spanning the gap. Germline V gives CDR1 SGHAT, CDR2 FQNNGV. CDR3 size: 16 residues. CDR3 in DNA: TGTGCCAGCAGTCGCGGCGGGGTCCGCTCCTACAATGAGCAGTTCTTC. Protein: CASSRGGVRSYNEQFF.

The V gene is TRBV7-9, the J gene TRBJ1-1; D possibly corresponds to TRBD1 (5 bases). Germline V gene sequence: CDR1 SEHNR, CDR2 FQNEAQ (reference sequence). The germline V and J ends were trimmed by 4 bases and 11 bases, with 17 bases remaining between them. The CDR3 runs to 13 residues. This CDR3 reads CASSSGPNKQAFF. CDR3 DNA: TGTGCCAGCAGCTCAGGGCCTAACAAGCAGGCTTTCTTT.

This chain joins TRBV28 and TRBJ2-7; 13 bases align to TRBD2. The CDR3 runs to 20 residues. Losses at the gene ends were 4 bases for V and 2 bases for J; bases not matched to a gene: 17. Germline V gene data show CDR1 as MDHEN and CDR2 as SYDVKM. The CDR3 DNA follows: TGTGCCAGCAGTTCTCGGACTAGCGGGAGTAAGGGGGAGCTCCCCTACGAGCAGTACTTC. The encoded protein is CASSSRTSGSKGELPYEQYF.

This sequence joins TRBV14 and TRBJ2-7; the match to TRBD2 covers 7 bases. Germline lookup yields CDR1 SGHDN and CDR2 FVKESK. This CDR3 region has 15 residues. Losses at the gene ends were 0 bases for V and 6 bases for J; bases not matched to a gene: 8. This CDR3 is CASSQDGGRAREQYF. The DNA of the CDR3 is TGTGCCAGCAGCCAAGATGGTGGGAGGGCCCGCGAGCAGTACTTC. Using reference TRBV14 and TRBJ2-7 for the parts outside the CDR3, the full variable domain is EAGVTQFPSHSVIEKGQTVTLRCDPISGHDNLYWYRRVMGKEIKFLLHFVKESKQDESGMPNNRFLAERTGGTYSTLKVQPAELEDSGVYFCASSQDGGRAREQYFGPGTRLTVT.

The rearrangement uses TRBV27 and TRBJ1-2; D not certain. Trimming removed 4 bases at V and 7 bases at J, with 13 bases between. The CDR3 length is 13 residues. The germline V gene encodes CDR1 MNHEY and CDR2 SMNVEV (reference sequence). The CDR3 here is CASSSSMEGGYTF. The CDR3 DNA is TGTGCCAGCAGTTCGTCAATGGAGGGTGGCTACACCTTC.

This clone is medium-sized in the sample. The chain uses TRBV2 and TRBJ1-4; TRBD1 matches at 7 bases. This CDR3 contains 14 residues. The V segment lost 4 bases and the J segment 7 bases; nucleotides outside the gene matches: 6. Germline CDR1 and CDR2: SNHLY and FYNNEI. The CDR3 nucleotides read TGTGCCAGCAGTGGGTCCGGGACAGCTGAAAAACTGTTTTTT. It encodes CASSGSGTAEKLFF.

This clone was counted a single time. This chain uses TRBV2 with TRBJ2-5, with 8 bases fitting TRBD2. The end of the DNA fits TRBJ2-7 better, so the J call may be wrong. The germline V gene encodes CDR1 SNHLY and CDR2 FYNNEI. This CDR3 is built from 14 residues. The CDR3 reads CASSDTTSGYEQYF. DNA for the CDR3: TGTGCCAGCAGTGATACAACTAGCGGATACGAGCAGTACTTC.